Listed below are T cell receptor beta chains from one sample, sequenced in a study of blood T cell repertoires in COVID-19. Measured with immunoSEQ multiplex PCR; TCRdb has only the in-frame clones, and not every one. The sample yields around 190,000 clones, about 89% seen once. Sequenced: peripheral blood. These receptors all come from a man aged 18-30 years who had recovered from COVID-19. Each CDR3 is given with its conserved first and last residue. The order of the fields is J gene, D gene, clone size, V gene, CDR3 DNA, CDR3 protein. A D gene is named only where the DNA matches it firmly. A clone size is listed for some rows: how often the clone was seen (once, few, many), or a class if it is expanded.

TRBJ2-5 - - TRBV9 TGTGCCAGCAGCGTAGCGGACATAGGTCCCTCCGAGACCCAGTACTTC CASSVADIGPSETQYF
TRBJ1-1 - - TRBV27 TGTGCCAGCAGGGGTGACACCTACACTGAAGCTTTCTTT CASRGDTYTEAFF
TRBJ1-1 - - TRBV5-1 TGCGCCAGCCACCTAGGGGACACTGAAGCTTTCTTT CASHLGDTEAFF
TRBJ2-1 TRBD2 few TRBV5-8 TGTGCCAGCAGCTTGAAACTAGCGGGAGGGTCCCAGTTCTTC CASSLKLAGGSQFF
TRBJ2-7 TRBD1 - TRBV28 TGTGCCAGCTCGACAGGGGGCGTATACGAGCAGTACTTC CASSTGGVYEQYF
TRBJ2-1 - - TRBV27 TGTGCCAGCACTCCGACTACGAGCTCCTACAATGAGCAGTTCTTC CASTPTTSSYNEQFF
TRBJ1-5 - - TRBV21-1 TGTGCCAGCAGCAAAGGAACGGGACAGGGGTTTAATCAGCCCCAGCATTTT CASSKGTGQGFNQPQHF
TRBJ2-7 TRBD2 once TRBV19 TGTGCCTCGGGCCTAGCGGGTTTTGCCCACGAGCAGTACTTC CASGLAGFAHEQYF
TRBJ2-5 TRBD1 - TRBV6-6 TGTGCCAGCAGTTATGGGGGGGGGACAGGGGCCGAGACCCAGTACTTC CASSYGGGTGAETQYF
TRBJ1-6 TRBD1 - TRBV27 TGTGCCAGCAGCTTTAGACAGGGGGCGGGAGCAGGATCGGATTCACCCCTCCACTTT CASSFRQGAGAGSDSPLHF
TRBJ2-6 - - TRBV5-6 TGTGCCAGCAGCTTTTCCCGGGACAAGATTTCCTCTGGGGCCAACGTCCTGACTTTC CASSFSRDKISSGANVLTF
TRBJ2-2 - - TRBV7-3 TGTGCCAGCAGCTCAGGGGGGAGCGCGAACACCGGGGAGCTGTTTTTT CASSSGGSANTGELFF
TRBJ2-1 TRBD2 - TRBV4-3 TGCGCCAGCAGCCAAGGTCTAGCGGGCAATGAGCAGTTCTTC CASSQGLAGNEQFF
TRBJ2-7 - - TRBV7-3 TGTGCCAGCAGCTCTGGGAGCGCCGAGCAGTACTTC CASSSGSAEQYF
TRBJ2-3 - - TRBV5-1 TGCGCCAGCAGCGTGACAGAGATCACAGATACGCAGTATTTT CASSVTEITDTQYF
TRBJ2-6 TRBD1 - TRBV4-1 TGCGCCAGCAGCGACACCGGGACAGGGATCTCTGGGGCCAACGTCCTGACTTTC CASSDTGTGISGANVLTF
TRBJ1-2 - - TRBV30 TGTGCCTGGAGTGTAGGGAGGGGCTACACCTTC CAWSVGRGYTF
TRBJ2-7 TRBD2 - TRBV9 TGTGCCAGCAGCGGAGCGGGAGGGCCCTACGAGCAGTACTTC CASSGAGGPYEQYF
TRBJ1-5 TRBD1 - TRBV6-2/TRBV6-3 TGTGCCAGCAGTTTTTTGGGACAGGGAAATAATCAGCCCCAGCATTTT CASSFLGQGNNQPQHF
TRBJ2-2 TRBD1 - TRBV10-3 TGTGCCATCAGAGACCGGGACAGGTACACCGGGGAGCTGTTTTTT CAIRDRDRYTGELFF
TRBJ2-7 - - TRBV7-2 TGTGCCAGCAGCTTAGGAGGGAGGTACGAGCAGTACTTC CASSLGGRYEQYF
TRBJ1-1 - - TRBV6-6 TGTGCCAGCAGGTTTAGCGGGGGCACTGAAGCTTTCTTT CASRFSGGTEAFF